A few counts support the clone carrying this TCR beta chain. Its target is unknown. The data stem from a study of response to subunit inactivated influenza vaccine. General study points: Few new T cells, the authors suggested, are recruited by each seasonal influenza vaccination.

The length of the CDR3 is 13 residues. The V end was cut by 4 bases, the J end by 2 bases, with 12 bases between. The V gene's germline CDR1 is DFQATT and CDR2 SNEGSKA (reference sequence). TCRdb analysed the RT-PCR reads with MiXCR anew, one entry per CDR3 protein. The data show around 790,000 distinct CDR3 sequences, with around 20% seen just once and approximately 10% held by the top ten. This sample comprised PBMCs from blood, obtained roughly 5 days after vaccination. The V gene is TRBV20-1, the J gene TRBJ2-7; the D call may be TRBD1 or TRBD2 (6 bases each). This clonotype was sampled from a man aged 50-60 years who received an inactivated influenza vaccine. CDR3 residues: CSAIEGGPYEQYF. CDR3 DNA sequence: TGCAGTGCTATCGAGGGGGGACCCTACGAGCAGTACTTC.